A single count supports the clone carrying this T cell receptor (beta chain). Original handling: Counts of nucleated cells, estimated from reference gene primer amplification, were obtained. Libraries were prepared by immunoSEQ multiplex PCR; TCRdb keeps only in-frame clonotypes and omits some of them. V and J calls and clone size come straight from that table; D and trimming were deduced from the DNA. The sample lists about 280,000 clones; over 75% were seen once. This sample was included in a study of blood T cell repertoires in COVID-19. On the study more broadly: Acute-phase and convalescent COVID-19 samples originated in the United States, Italy and Spain. The cDNA or gDNA used as material had been derived from T cells, B-cell-depleted T cells, or PBMCs.

V shed 1 base and J shed 4 bases, with 16 bases lying between them. CDR3 length equals 16 residues. Per the germline V gene, CDR1 is LNHDA and CDR2 is SQIVND (reference sequence). The chain carries TRBV19 and TRBJ1-1, with D tentatively TRBD1 (5 bases). The receptor's source is a human donor in a cohort sampled during active COVID-19. Sequenced input: peripheral blood. The CDR3 region has the DNA TGTGCCAGTAGTATAGCTCCTGCAGGGAGGGCCACTGAAGCTTTCTTT. Its translation: CASSIAPAGRATEAFF.